The 18 T cell receptor beta chains given below trace back to one sample, sequenced in a study of T cells in localized non-small cell lung cancer. Profiled with immunoSEQ multiplex PCR; TCRdb holds only in-frame clones, not every one. Of around 2,000 clones in the sample, around a quarter were seen once. The sample was lung tumor tissue, taken before any cancer treatment. The source is a woman aged 40-69 years with stage II squamous cell lung carcinoma.

The chain is built from TRBV15 and TRBJ2-5; 7 bases agree with TRBD1. Looked up from germline, CDR1 is LNHNV and CDR2 is YYDKDF (reference sequence). The CDR3 is made up of 14 amino acids. Trimming removed 3 bases from V and 5 bases from J; junction bases left unmatched: 6. This CDR3 is CATSSRGGGETQYF. In DNA form, the CDR3 reads TGTGCCACCAGCAGCCGAGGGGGCGGGGAGACCCAGTACTTC.

This clone was recorded a few times. The chain carries TRBV11-3 and TRBJ2-5; 9 bases are shared with TRBD1. The CDR3 is made up of 15 amino acids. V lost 3 bases, J lost 2 bases, and 4 bases stayed unmatched. Germline V gene data show CDR1 as SGHNT and CDR2 as YENEEA. The CDR3 sequence is CASSFPGQGQETQYF. DNA of the CDR3: TGTGCCAGCAGCTTCCCGGGACAGGGTCAAGAGACCCAGTACTTC.

V gene TRBV5-1 combines with J gene TRBJ1-3, with D possibly TRBD1 on 6 matching bases. The V gene lost 0 bases and the J gene lost 4 bases, with 11 bases spanning the gap. The CDR3 covers 15 residues. Germline V gene data show CDR1 as SGHRS and CDR2 as YFSETQ. The CDR3 sequence is CASSLEAGAGNTIYF. DNA of the CDR3: TGCGCCAGCAGCTTGGAGGCAGGGGCAGGAAACACCATATATTTT.

V usage is TRBV28 and J usage is TRBJ2-7; 8 bases line up with TRBD1. The CDR3 spans 16 residues. The germline V gene encodes CDR1 MDHEN and CDR2 SYDVKM. J gave up 3 bases and V 5 bases, and 12 bases lay outside the gene matches. CDR3 sequence reads: CASSASGTGNRYEQYF. For the CDR3, the DNA is TGTGCCAGCAGTGCCTCCGGGACAGGAAATCGCTACGAGCAGTACTTC.

This clone was observed a few times. V and J are TRBV6-8 and TRBJ2-7; perhaps TRBD1 as D (6 bases). Germline CDR1 reads MNHGY; CDR2 reads SAAAGT. This CDR3 is built from 16 residues. V dropped 0 bases and J dropped 7 bases, with 19 bases sitting between them. The CDR3 protein is CASSYSMQQGTWEQYF. The CDR3 DNA sequence: TGTGCCAGCAGTTACTCGATGCAGCAGGGGACCTGGGAGCAGTACTTC.

This clone counts as medium-sized (0.01 to 0.1%). The CDR3 DNA sequence: TGTGCCAGCAGCCCATACCTCGCAGGGTGGTACGAGCAGTACTTC. This sequence encodes CASSPYLAGWYEQYF. The chain employs TRBV11-3 and TRBJ2-7; D may be TRBD1 (5 bases). V was cut by 5 bases and J by 4 bases, with 18 bases left in between. The CDR3 is 15 residues long. Germline CDR1 is SGHNT and CDR2 is YENEEA.

This clone qualifies as medium-sized. This chain uses TRBV11-3 with TRBJ2-1; 7 bases map to TRBD2. Germline CDR1 is SGHNT and CDR2 is YENEEA. J was trimmed by 0 bases and V by 1 base; bases with no gene match: 0. The CDR3 runs 15 residues. The chain's CDR3 is CASSLGGSSYNEQFF. The DNA of the CDR3 is TGTGCCAGCAGCTTAGGCGGGAGCTCCTACAATGAGCAGTTCTTC.

This clone was detected only a few times. The chain joins TRBV6-8 to TRBJ1-2; D unclear. V shed 7 bases and J shed 4 bases, with 10 bases lying between them. CDR1 is MNHGY and CDR2 is SAAAGT in the germline V gene. The CDR3 consists of 12 residues. CDR3 nucleotides: TGTGCCAGCATGAAGGAATCCTATGGCTACACCTTC. It yields the protein CASMKESYGYTF.

This clone turned up a few times. The chain employs TRBV30 and TRBJ2-6; D is unresolved. The CDR3 is made up of 15 amino acids. CDR1 is GTSNPN, CDR2 SVGIG, per germline (reference sequence). V lost 3 bases to trimming and J lost 2 bases, with 11 bases between them. The CDR3 loop reads CAWSVPTTGANVLTF. CDR3 nucleotides: TGTGCCTGGAGCGTCCCGACAACTGGGGCCAACGTCCTGACTTTC.

This chain's CDR3 is CSVEKEAGETQYF. CDR3 coding DNA: TGCAGCGTTGAAAAGGAAGCGGGAGAGACCCAGTACTTC. The genes are TRBV29-1 and TRBJ2-5, with D perhaps matching TRBD2 (6 bases). Trimming left V 2 bases short and J 4 bases short, with 11 bases between. The CDR3 length is 13 residues. Per germline, CDR1 SQVTM and CDR2 ANQGSEA.

This clone was counted only a few times. The chain has TRBV6-8 and TRBJ1-1; the D is unclear. Trimming took off 10 bases at V and 0 bases at J, with 9 bases between the two ends. Germline V gene data show CDR1 as MNHGY and CDR2 as SAAAGT. The CDR3 is made up of 12 amino acids. CDR3 sequence: CATTDMNTEAFF. CDR3 coding DNA: TGTGCCACTACAGACATGAACACTGAAGCTTTCTTT.

The table lists this clone with a few counts. V usage is TRBV19 and J usage is TRBJ1-4; D unresolved. V was trimmed by 7 bases and J by 4 bases, leaving 7 bases between them. CDR3 length equals 12 residues. Germline lookup yields CDR1 LNHDA and CDR2 SQIVND (reference sequence). DNA of the CDR3: TGTGCCAGTAACAGAGTTAATGAAAAACTGTTTTTT. Amino acid sequence: CASNRVNEKLFF.

The chain carries TRBV30 and TRBJ2-7, with a weak D call TRBD1 (7 bases). The CDR3 extends over 15 amino acids. Germline-derived CDR1 and CDR2 are GTSNPN and SVGIG (reference sequence). Trimming took 2 bases from V and 3 from J, leaving 17 bases between them. DNA of the CDR3: TGTGCCTGGAGTCTCTACAGGGGAGGCGGCTACGAGCAGTACTTC. It yields the protein CAWSLYRGGGYEQYF.

This clone showed up just a few times. The chain carries TRBV6-8 and TRBJ2-2; 13 positions match TRBD2. Germline CDR1 and CDR2: MNHGY and SAAAGT. V shed 5 bases, J shed 4 bases, and the junction held 1 base outside the gene matches. This CDR3 comprises 15 residues. The CDR3: CASSTSGRGTGELFF. DNA for the CDR3: TGTGCCAGCAGTACTAGCGGGAGGGGCACCGGGGAGCTGTTTTTT.

This clone was picked up a small number of times. V usage is TRBV11-3 and J usage is TRBJ2-1, with D unclear. With 2 bases removed from V and 0 bases from J, the gap between germline ends came to 8 bases. The CDR3 has 15 amino acids. Germline CDR1 reads SGHNT; CDR2 reads YENEEA. The CDR3 spells CASSLTAFSYNEQFF. Here the CDR3 DNA reads TGTGCCAGCAGCTTAACCGCCTTCTCCTACAATGAGCAGTTCTTC. The full variable domain, its missing parts supplied by reference TRBV11-3 and TRBJ2-1, is EAGVVQSPRYKIIEKKQPVAFWCNPISGHNTLYWYLQNLGQGPELLIRYENEEAVDDSQLPKDRFSAERLKGVDSTLKIQPAELGDSAVYLCASSLTAFSYNEQFFGPGTRLTVL.

This chain links TRBV12-5 with TRBJ2-3; D might be TRBD1 or TRBD2, each matching 6 bases. This CDR3 is built from 15 residues. Germline V CDR1 and CDR2: LGHNT, FRNRAP. V lost 2 bases and J 7 bases, leaving 16 bases between the germline ends. The CDR3, as DNA: TGTGCTAGTGGTTTGCCGGGCGGAGGGGGGAATACGCAGTATTTT. Translating gives CASGLPGGGGNTQYF.

The table lists this clone with a few counts. The chain couples TRBV18 to TRBJ1-1, with D tentatively TRBD1 (5 bases). The ends were cut back, 6 bases at V and 5 bases at J, with 19 bases in the middle. Germline V gives CDR1 KGHSH, CDR2 LQKENI. The CDR3 covers 15 residues. CDR3 residues: CASSISRGVRTEAFF. CDR3 coding DNA: TGTGCCAGCTCCATCTCTCGGGGCGTGAGGACTGAAGCTTTCTTT.

The chain is built from TRBV29-1 and TRBJ1-2; D unresolved. The CDR3 extends over 15 amino acids. Germline-derived CDR1 and CDR2 are SQVTM and ANQGSEA. The V and J ends lost 3 bases and 5 bases respectively, with 19 bases between them. The CDR3 coding sequence is TGCAGCGTTGACATCCCAGGAGCAGCTAGTTATGGCTACACCTTC. It codes for CSVDIPGAASYGYTF.